The entry below gives a single TCR beta chain sequence along with its context. The data stem from a study of blood T cells in healthy people across ages. The overall study: Template switching picked up about one barcoded beta molecule for each two T cells.

A second PCR of roughly 7 to 11 cycles used a sample-barcoded 5' primer and a J-beta primer mix. The authors tagged each cDNA molecule using a template-switch adaptor with 12 random nucleotides. TCRdb reprocessed the 5' RACE reads via MiXCR and lists one record per CDR3 protein. The sample lists 710,000 or so distinct CDR3 sequences, 22% occurring once. Germline values: CDR1 DFQATT, CDR2 SNEGSKA (reference sequence). V lost 6 bases, J lost 1 base, and 10 bases stayed unmatched. CDR3 length equals 15 residues. The TCR originated in a man between 65 and 85 years old in good health. Sequenced: blood. The chain uses TRBV20-1 and TRBJ2-3, with TRBD2 identical over 7 bases. CDR3 sequence (DNA): TGCAGTGCCCCGAGGGCTAGCGGACGCACAGATACGCAGTATTTT. It encodes CSAPRASGRTDTQYF.